The 3 T cell receptor beta chains reported below all come from one sample, sequenced in a study of long-term antiretroviral therapy in people with HIV (dated by TCRdb to the early 2020s). The immunoSEQ hsTCRB v3.0 assay was used at survey level resolution to sequence the TRB variable region. The immuneACCESS repertoire file appears here via TCRdb, limited to in-frame rearrangements. These files lack a portion of the clones; in checked studies, under half of the deficit traces to unresolved V genes, and the cause of the others is not known. Across this sample there are about 28,000 clones, with roughly 87% seen only once. In total, the top ten clones hold about 0.93% of the sample. The sample in question was unsorted PBMCs, obtained 2 years after starting antiretroviral therapy. The receptors shown here come from a man aged 50 to 59 with HIV.

This clone has a single count. V is TRBV30 and J is TRBJ1-1; the D is unclear. Germline loops: CDR1 GTSNPN, CDR2 SVGIG (reference sequence). Trimming shortened V by 2 bases and J by 11 bases, and 12 bases separated the two germline ends. CDR3 length: 11 residues. The CDR3 DNA follows: TGTGCCTGGAGTTTACGGTTTGGGGCTTTCTTT. Translating gives CAWSLRFGAFF.

The chain combines TRBV10-2 with TRBJ1-5; D gene ambiguous. CDR3 length: 13 residues. Deletions cut 0 bases from V and 5 bases from J, with 5 bases between. Per germline, CDR1 WSHSY and CDR2 SAAADI. CDR3: CASSESIDQPQHF. The CDR3 coding sequence is TGCGCCAGCAGTGAGTCGATCGATCAGCCCCAGCATTTT.

This chain connects TRBV5-6 to TRBJ2-3, with 7 positions matching TRBD2. The CDR3 runs to 17 residues. Trimming cost V 3 bases and J 6 bases; bases outside gene matches: 16. Germline loops: CDR1 SGHDT, CDR2 YYEEEE. The CDR3 region is CASSSLSGGRAGDTQYF. The DNA for the CDR3 is TGTGCCAGCAGCTCCCTTTCCGGAGGGAGGGCCGGGGATACGCAGTATTTT.